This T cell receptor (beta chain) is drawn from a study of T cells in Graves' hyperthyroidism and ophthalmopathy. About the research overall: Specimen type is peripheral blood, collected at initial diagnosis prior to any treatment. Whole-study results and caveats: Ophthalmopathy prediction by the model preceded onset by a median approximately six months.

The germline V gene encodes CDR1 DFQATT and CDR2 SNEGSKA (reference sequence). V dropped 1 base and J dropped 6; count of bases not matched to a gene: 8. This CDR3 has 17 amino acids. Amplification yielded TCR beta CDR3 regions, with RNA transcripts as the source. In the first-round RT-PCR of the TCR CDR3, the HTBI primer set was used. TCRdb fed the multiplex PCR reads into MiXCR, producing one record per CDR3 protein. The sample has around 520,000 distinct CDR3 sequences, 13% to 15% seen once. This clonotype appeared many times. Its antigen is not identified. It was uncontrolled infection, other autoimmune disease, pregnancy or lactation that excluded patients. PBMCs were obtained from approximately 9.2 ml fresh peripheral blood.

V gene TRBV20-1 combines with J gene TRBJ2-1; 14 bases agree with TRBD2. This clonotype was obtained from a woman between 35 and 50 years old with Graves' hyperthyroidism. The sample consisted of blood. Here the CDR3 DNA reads TGCAGTGCTAGAGCGGGACTAGCGGGAGCTTTGGTCAATGAGCAGTTCTTC. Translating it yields CSARAGLAGALVNEQFF.